This section outlines one TCR beta chain sequence together with its context. The sample has other DNA sequences that encode this CDR3 too. The protocol was immunoSEQ multiplex PCR, while the TCRdb copy is restricted to in-frame clones and leaves out a portion. The sample lists around 560,000 clones; roughly 95% were seen once. Germline loops: CDR1 LNHDA, CDR2 SQIVND (reference sequence). V lost 1 base, J lost 3 bases, and 7 bases lay in between. CDR3 length: 13 amino acids. Naive CD8 populations comprised CD45RO-negative cells positively selected for CCR7, excluding terminally differentiated effector memory CD45RA+ cells. This sample was included in a study of shared clonotypes between healthy human individuals.

The receptor was derived from a woman aged 25-40 years in good health. The V gene is TRBV19, the J gene TRBJ2-7; D gene uncertain. Sequencing used naive CD8+ T cells sorted from blood. The CDR3 DNA sequence: TGTGCCAGTAGTATAGGAGGCGGCTACGAGCAGTACTTC. Amino acid sequence: CASSIGGGYEQYF.